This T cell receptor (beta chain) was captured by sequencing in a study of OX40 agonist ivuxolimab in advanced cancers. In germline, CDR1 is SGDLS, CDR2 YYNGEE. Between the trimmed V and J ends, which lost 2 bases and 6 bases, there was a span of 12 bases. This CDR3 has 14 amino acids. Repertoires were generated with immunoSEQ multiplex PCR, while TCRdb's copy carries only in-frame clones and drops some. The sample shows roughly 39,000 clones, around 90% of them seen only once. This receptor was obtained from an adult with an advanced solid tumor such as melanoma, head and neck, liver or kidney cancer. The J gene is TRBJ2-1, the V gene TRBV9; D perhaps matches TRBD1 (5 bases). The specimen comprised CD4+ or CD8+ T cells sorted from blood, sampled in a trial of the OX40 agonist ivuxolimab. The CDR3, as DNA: TGTGCCAGCAGCGTGGTCCAGGGATCCAATGAGCAGTTCTTC. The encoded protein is CASSVVQGSNEQFF. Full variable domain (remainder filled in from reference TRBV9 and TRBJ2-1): DSGVTQTPKHLITATGQRVTLRCSPRSGDLSVYWYQQSLDQGLQFLIQYYNGEERAKGNILERFSAQQFPDLHSELNLSSLELGDSALYFCASSVVQGSNEQFFGPGTRLTVL.